Reported below is one TCR beta chain. Via MiXCR, TCRdb re-called the 5' RACE reads, giving one row per CDR3 protein. The repertoire holds 30,000 to 35,000 distinct CDR3 sequences, with approximately 4.3% as singletons. The sample originates from a study of early T cells in non-severe SARS-CoV-2 infection. Whole-study context: From unsorted whole blood, bulk RNA was sequenced, and the chains remained unpaired.

V lost 5 bases to trimming and J lost 8 bases, with 10 bases between them. The CDR3 is 12 residues long. Germline V lookup: CDR1 SGHVS, CDR2 FNYEAQ. The chain couples TRBV7-6 to TRBJ2-1; no clear D. Input material: whole blood. The TCR sequence derives from an adult who was a healthcare worker with PCR-confirmed SARS-CoV-2 infection or an uninfected control (not recorded which). The DNA for the CDR3 is TGTGCCAGCAGCCGTCACTTAGATGAGCAGTTCTTC. It specifies CASSRHLDEQFF.